A selection of T cell receptor beta chains follows, all from one sample in a study of Graves' ophthalmopathy and Graves' hyperthyroidism. MiXCR was run by TCRdb on the multiplex PCR reads, yielding one entry per CDR3 protein. Here the sample spans 200,000 to 250,000 distinct CDR3 sequences, around 28% being singletons. Sequencing was carried out using peripheral blood. These receptors came from a middle-aged man with Graves' ophthalmopathy. Each CDR3 is given with its conserved first and last residue. A D gene is named only where the DNA matches it firmly. Not every row has a clone size; where given, it reads once, few, many or a size class.

- TRBJ1-1 many TRBV6-5 CASAWAGMNTEAFF TGTGCCAGCGCTTGGGCAGGCATGAACACTGAAGCTTTCTTT
- TRBJ2-5 - TRBV11-2 CASTRVGETQYF TGTGCCAGCACTCGGGTTGGCGAGACCCAGTACTTC
TRBD1 TRBJ2-7 - TRBV27 CASSFPGQGLYEQYF TGTGCCAGCAGTTTCCCTGGACAGGGCCTCTACGAGCAGTACTTC
TRBD1 TRBJ1-1 many TRBV29-1 CSVEGIGQGLNTEAFF TGCAGCGTTGAAGGGATTGGACAGGGACTGAACACTGAAGCTTTCTTT
- TRBJ1-5 many TRBV6-2/TRBV6-3 CASSPLLDPRGQPQHF TGTGCCAGCAGCCCCCTCCTGGATCCTCGGGGTCAGCCCCAGCATTTT
TRBD1 TRBJ1-1 many TRBV6-1 CASSPLDRGLSEAFF TGTGCCAGCAGCCCCCTAGACAGGGGGCTTAGTGAAGCTTTCTTT
- TRBJ2-7 many TRBV6-1 CASSERKAVVGSYEQYF TGTGCCAGCAGTGAAAGGAAGGCGGTCGTGGGGTCCTACGAGCAGTACTTC
- TRBJ1-2 - TRBV28 CASSSAGTLGYTF TGTGCCAGCAGTAGTGCCGGGACATTGGGCTACACCTTC
- TRBJ1-2 many TRBV12-3/TRBV12-4 CASSLRGVHYGYTF TGTGCCAGCAGTTTGCGAGGAGTTCACTATGGCTACACCTTC
TRBD2 TRBJ2-7 - TRBV6-2/TRBV6-3 CASNHIPGPSGSGVSYEQYF TGTGCCAGCAACCACATCCCAGGGCCTAGCGGGAGTGGAGTCTCCTACGAGCAGTACTTC
- TRBJ1-1 many TRBV6-5 CASSYSKPLGATEAFF TGTGCCAGCAGTTACAGTAAGCCCCTGGGGGCCACTGAAGCTTTCTTT
- TRBJ1-1 - TRBV7-8 CASSLYLRGGTQNTEAFF TGTGCCAGCAGCTTATACCTACGGGGGGGAACCCAGAACACTGAAGCTTTCTTT
TRBD1 TRBJ2-7 once TRBV12-3/TRBV12-4 CASSPHQGAGGNEQYF TGTGCCAGCAGTCCCCATCAGGGGGCGGGTGGTAACGAGCAGTACTTC
- TRBJ1-5 many TRBV11-2 CASSLMGQANQPQHF TGTGCCAGCAGCTTAATGGGGCAAGCAAATCAGCCCCAGCATTTT
TRBD1 TRBJ1-2 many TRBV14 CASTKGQWVGGYTF TGTGCCAGCACCAAGGGACAGTGGGTTGGAGGCTACACCTTC